This is a list of T cell receptor beta chains from one sample in a study of control samples from healthy donors and cancer patients. Libraries were prepared by immunoSEQ multiplex PCR; TCRdb keeps only in-frame clonotypes and omits some of them. The data contain 65,000 to 95,000 clones, around 87% of them singletons. The sample consisted of blood. The receptors were sampled from a middle-aged man in good health. Both conserved end residues are part of each CDR3. The D gene is left open where the match is weak. The listing skips clone size in some rows; elsewhere it reads once, few, many or a size class.

V: TRBV6-5; J: TRBJ2-7; size: .; D: .; CDR3: CASEGRSSYEQYF; DNA: TGTGCCAGCGAAGGCCGAAGCTCCTACGAGCAGTACTTC
V: TRBV7-2; J: TRBJ2-2; size: .; D: .; CDR3: CASSLAHEGELFF; DNA: TGTGCCAGCAGCTTAGCCCACGAGGGGGAGCTGTTTTTT
V: TRBV4-2; J: TRBJ2-1; size: .; D: .; CDR3: CASSHRDEQFF; DNA: TGTGCCAGCAGCCATAGAGATGAGCAGTTCTTC
V: TRBV3-1/TRBV3-2; J: TRBJ2-1; size: .; D: .; CDR3: CASSQRVGEQFF; DNA: TGTGCCAGCAGCCAACGAGTGGGTGAGCAGTTCTTC
V: TRBV12-3/TRBV12-4; J: TRBJ1-2; size: .; D: .; CDR3: CASSFQGSVGYTF; DNA: TGTGCCAGCAGTTTTCAGGGCTCCGTAGGCTACACCTTC
V: TRBV11-3; J: TRBJ2-1; size: .; D: .; CDR3: CASSSREKYNEQFF; DNA: TGTGCCAGCAGCTCCCGGGAAAAATACAATGAGCAGTTCTTC
V: TRBV19; J: TRBJ1-3; size: .; D: TRBD1; CDR3: CASSIRQGGSGNTIYF; DNA: TGTGCCAGTAGTATAAGACAGGGGGGTTCTGGAAACACCATATATTTT
V: TRBV10-2; J: TRBJ1-5; size: .; D: .; CDR3: CASSDRDQGVDQPQHF; DNA: TGCGCCAGCAGTGACCGGGACCAAGGGGTGGATCAGCCCCAGCATTTT
V: TRBV7-9; J: TRBJ1-5; size: .; D: TRBD1; CDR3: CASSSSDRAKQPQHF; DNA: TGTGCCAGCAGCTCATCGGACAGGGCCAAGCAGCCCCAGCATTTT
V: TRBV27; J: TRBJ2-3; size: .; D: TRBD2; CDR3: CASSSRLAGVLDTQYF; DNA: TGTGCCAGCAGTTCTAGACTAGCGGGAGTTCTAGATACGCAGTATTTT
V: TRBV11-2; J: TRBJ2-4; size: .; D: .; CDR3: CASSFSGENIQYF; DNA: TGTGCCAGCAGTTTTTCAGGGGAAAACATTCAGTACTTC
V: TRBV13; J: TRBJ1-5; size: few; D: TRBD1; CDR3: CASSSGQWEAQHF; DNA: TGTGCCAGCAGCTCGGGACAGTGGGAGGCCCAGCATTTT
V: TRBV6-1; J: TRBJ1-1; size: .; D: .; CDR3: CASSEYGGTEAFF; DNA: TGTGCCAGCAGTGAATATGGGGGCACTGAAGCTTTCTTT
V: TRBV5-3; J: TRBJ2-1; size: .; D: .; CDR3: CARSLGGDKPSGFF; DNA: TGTGCCAGAAGCTTGGGTGGGGACAAACCCTCTGGGTTCTTC
V: TRBV29-1; J: TRBJ1-4; size: .; D: TRBD1; CDR3: CSAQTGTVNEKLFF; DNA: TGCAGCGCTCAAACCGGGACAGTTAATGAAAAACTGTTTTTT
V: TRBV24-1; J: TRBJ2-3; size: .; D: TRBD1; CDR3: CATSEGRGQTDTQYF; DNA: TGTGCCACCAGTGAAGGCAGGGGGCAGACAGATACGCAGTATTTT
V: TRBV6-6; J: TRBJ1-2; size: .; D: .; CDR3: CASSWGVEEGYTF; DNA: TGTGCCAGCAGTTGGGGCGTAGAGGAGGGCTACACCTTC
V: TRBV7-2; J: TRBJ1-1; size: .; D: .; CDR3: CASSLFGTESEAFF; DNA: TGTGCCAGCAGCTTATTTGGGACGGAGTCTGAAGCTTTCTTT
V: TRBV14; J: TRBJ2-5; size: .; D: .; CDR3: CASSPLQVNQETQYF; DNA: TGTGCCAGCAGCCCATTACAGGTGAACCAAGAGACCCAGTACTTC
V: TRBV14; J: TRBJ1-3; size: .; D: .; CDR3: CASSPNTDSGNTIYF; DNA: TGTGCCAGCAGCCCCAACACAGACTCTGGAAACACCATATATTTT
V: TRBV29-1; J: TRBJ1-1; size: .; D: .; CDR3: CSGENTEAFF; DNA: TGCAGCGGAGAGAACACTGAAGCTTTCTTT
V: TRBV2; J: TRBJ2-2; size: .; D: .; CDR3: CASRYFTGELFF; DNA: TGTGCCAGCAGATACTTCACCGGGGAGCTGTTTTTT